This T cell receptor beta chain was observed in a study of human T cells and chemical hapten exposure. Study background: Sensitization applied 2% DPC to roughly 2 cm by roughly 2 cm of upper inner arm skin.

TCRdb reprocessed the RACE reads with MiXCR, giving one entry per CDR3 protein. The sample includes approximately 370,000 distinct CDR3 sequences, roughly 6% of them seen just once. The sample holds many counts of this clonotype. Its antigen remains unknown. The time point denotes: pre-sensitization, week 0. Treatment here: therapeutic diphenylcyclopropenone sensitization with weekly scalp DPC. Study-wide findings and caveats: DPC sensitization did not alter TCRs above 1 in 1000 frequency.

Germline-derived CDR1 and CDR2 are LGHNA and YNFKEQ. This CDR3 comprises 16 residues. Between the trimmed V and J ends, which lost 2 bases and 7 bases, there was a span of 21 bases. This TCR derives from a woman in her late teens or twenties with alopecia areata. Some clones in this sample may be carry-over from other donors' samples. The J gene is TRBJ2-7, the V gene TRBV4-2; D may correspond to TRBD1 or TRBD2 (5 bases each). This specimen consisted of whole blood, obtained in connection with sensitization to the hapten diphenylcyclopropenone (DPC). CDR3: CASSQPEGRTNDEQYF. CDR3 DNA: TGTGCCAGCAGCCAACCTGAGGGACGCACCAATGATGAGCAGTACTTC.